This T cell receptor (beta chain) was sequenced for a study of metastatic and nonmetastatic thyroid tumors (TCRdb year 2020). For context, the study as a whole: Repertoires were compared across peripheral blood and tumor or nodule tissue samples from malignant and benign thyroid patients. What the authors observed across the whole study: In both blood and tumor samples, malignant tumors were reported to have significantly higher TCR beta diversity than benign nodules.

None of the patients had been given any treatment before thyroid surgery. The study retrospectively analysed patient clinical samples collected from 2012 to 2018 using T-cell receptor beta sequencing. The receptor library was made with PCR. This sample was sequenced with an Illumina HiSeq 4000. High-throughput sequencing was used to profile the TCR beta-chain CDR3 region of each patient. In the authors' own workflow: Drawing on CDR3 differences between clinicopathological groups, the researchers built a classifier meant to tell apart patients with distant-metastatic papillary thyroid cancer. Repertoire diversity was assessed with the Shannon index, and tumor-blood repertoire similarity with the Morisita-Horn index. TCRdb reprocessed the public reads (quality trimming at Q25 with fastp, clone calling with MiXCR) and kept in-frame beta chains. TCRdb, not the original authors, processed these V and J calls. In all, the sample holds fewer than 35,000 clones, and roughly 18% of those were seen once. Of the sample, about 11% falls within the top ten clones.

CDR1 is given as SGDLS and CDR2 as YYNGEE, both from the germline V gene. Measured from the cysteine to the phenylalanine, the CDR3 is 14 residues long. Just the 42-base CDR3 DNA is kept, in frame starting at base 1. V loses 3 bases, J loses 4 bases, and the germline ends lie 11 bases apart. For this clone: This clone's antigen is unknown. Nothing much larger sits one base from this clone, and base qualities are not available.

The sequence was obtained from a female donor with papillary thyroid cancer or a benign thyroid nodule (not recorded which). Some clones in this sample may be carry-over from other donors' samples. The chain links TRBV9 with TRBJ1-3; the D gene cannot be resolved reliably. Sample: blood. CDR3 protein: CASSEESYGNTIYF. The sequenced DNA: TGTGCCAGCAGCGAGGAGAGCTACGGAAACACCATATATTTT.